This entry features one T cell receptor beta chain sequence. This sample was taken from a study of control samples from healthy donors and cancer patients. TCRdb's table, derived via immunoSEQ multiplex PCR, lists solely in-frame clones and lacks some. The sample shows some 120,000 clones, roughly 94% of them seen only once. Per germline, CDR1 SGHNT and CDR2 YENEEA. The CDR3 runs to 13 residues. V dropped 0 bases and J dropped 4 bases, with 4 bases sitting between them. This sequence was found in a man between 25 and 39 years old in good health. The chain employs TRBV11-3 and TRBJ2-1; no clear D gene. Sequenced material: blood. Here the CDR3 reads CASSLEVYNEQFF. The CDR3 DNA follows: TGTGCCAGCAGCTTAGAAGTTTACAATGAGCAGTTCTTC.